The following is a T cell receptor beta chain sequence with its context. Its antigen is as yet unknown. This specimen belongs to a study of pediatric ulcerative colitis. Regarding the study as a whole: Two patients' blood samples yielded substantially fewer templates.

The data were produced by immunoSEQ multiplex PCR, yet TCRdb's version contains in-frame clones alone and is incomplete. The table records some 43,000 clones, around 78% of them present only once. Germline values: CDR1 LGHNT, CDR2 FRNRAP. The length of the CDR3 is 15 residues. Trimming at V came to 5 bases and at J to 8 bases, leaving 7 bases not matched to a gene. The rectum was sampled with one to two pinch biopsies at colonoscopy. The V call is TRBV12-5, the J call TRBJ2-1; 12 bases are shared with TRBD2. Material for sequencing was gut tissue. The sequence derives from a girl aged 5-17 years with moderate ulcerative colitis. The CDR3 region is CASGPPSGRAYEQFF. The CDR3 nucleotides read TGTGCTAGTGGTCCTCCTAGCGGGAGGGCTTATGAGCAGTTCTTC.